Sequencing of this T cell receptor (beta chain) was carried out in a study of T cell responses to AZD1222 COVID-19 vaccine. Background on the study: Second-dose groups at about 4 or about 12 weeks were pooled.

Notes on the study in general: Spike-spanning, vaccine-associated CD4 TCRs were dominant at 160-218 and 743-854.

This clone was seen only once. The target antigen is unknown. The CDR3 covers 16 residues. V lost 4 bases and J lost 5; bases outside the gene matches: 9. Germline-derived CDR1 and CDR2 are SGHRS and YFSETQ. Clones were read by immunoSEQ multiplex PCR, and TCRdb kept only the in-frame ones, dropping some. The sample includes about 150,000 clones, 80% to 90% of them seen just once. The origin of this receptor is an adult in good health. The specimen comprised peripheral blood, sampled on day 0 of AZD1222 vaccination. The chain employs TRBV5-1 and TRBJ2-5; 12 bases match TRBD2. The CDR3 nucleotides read TGCGCCAGCAGCCCAAGACTAGCGGGAGCGGGTGAGACCCAGTACTTC. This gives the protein CASSPRLAGAGETQYF.